The clone carrying this T cell receptor (beta chain) has at least ten counts. No antigen is known for it. The record originates from a study of Graves' ophthalmopathy and Graves' hyperthyroidism. Points from the study as a whole: Ophthalmopathy versus stable hyperthyroidism: 13-signature model gave 87.88% sensitivity, 80% to 84% specificity.

RNA transcripts were the source from which TCR beta CDR3 regions were amplified. HTBI primers primed a first-round RT-PCR, and a second-round multiplex PCR followed. Each CDR3 protein gets one entry after TCRdb re-called the multiplex PCR reads with MiXCR. The sample has 150,000 to 200,000 distinct CDR3 sequences; just under 40% are singletons. V was clipped by 6 bases and J by 6 bases; unmatched bases: 3. The length of the CDR3 is 13 residues. The germline V gene encodes CDR1 LNHDA and CDR2 SQIVND (reference sequence). The chain couples TRBV19 to TRBJ2-7; 12 bases line up with TRBD2. The material sequenced was peripheral blood. This sequence was found in a man aged 25-45 years with Graves' ophthalmopathy. The CDR3 nucleotides are TGTGCCAGTAGCCTAGCGGGAGGGATCGAGCAGTACTTC. It is translated as CASSLAGGIEQYF.